This T cell receptor (beta chain) originates from a study of T cell responses to AZD1222 COVID-19 vaccine (TCRdb year 2021). With respect to the entire study: TCR sequencing covered 230 or so trial participants: 200 to 220 given two doses of AZD1222 and approximately 25 given two doses of MenACWY control vaccine. Trial participants were enrolled into age subgroups of 18-55, 56-69 and 70-plus years, which contained roughly 140, 27 and 60 TCR-sequenced participants, respectively.

Beyond this particular receptor, the publication reports: Participants were mostly white British and included more females than males, and it was suggested by the authors that clonal diversity may have been underestimated. The 56-69-year group was small, and its depth increase did not reach significance, likely because of low power. Conclusions about previously exposed vaccinees were limited because only six or seven AZD1222 recipients were SARS-CoV-2 seropositive at baseline. Epitopes outside the regions mutated in the B.1.351 and B.1.1.7 variants were reportedly recognized by nearly half of the unique spike-specific TCRs. CD4 TCRs associated with the vaccine covered the entire spike protein, and the dominant responses were in regions 160-218 and 743-854. After two AZD1222 doses, spike-specific TCR breadth and depth were significantly higher than at day 0 and than in MenACWY recipients. No day 14 peak-response samples were available, so repertoires were characterized only after the peak T cell response.

About this clone: Its antigen is still unknown. Nothing much larger sits one base from this clone, and base qualities are not available.

The CDR3 regions of human TCRbeta chains were subjected to immunosequencing. Per the authors' processing: TCRs in the repertoires were matched against a reference library of SARS-CoV-2-specific TCRs that had been generated with the MIRA antigen-specificity platform. Breadth meant the fraction of unique TCRs that were SARS-CoV-2-associated, whereas depth meant the fraction of total T cells that were SARS-CoV-2-associated. Using the MIRA data, each spike-specific TCR was assigned both to the spike region to which the TCR was reactive and to a CD4 or CD8 class. Log10-transformed breadth and depth values were compared by one-way ANOVA with Sidak's multiple comparisons tests. Sourced from immuneACCESS, this table was stored by TCRdb with only in-frame sequences that have V and J called. A share of the clones is absent; for the studies checked, an unresolved V gene accounts for under half, and the remainder has no known explanation. Clone size and the V and J calls come from that table; the DNA yielded D and trimming. In this sample the table shows roughly 150,000 clones, around 93% of which occur a single time. The ten largest clones add up to 3.5% to 4% of the sample.

In light of the paper, this sample's time point label describes: about 28 days (+/-7) after the second vaccine dose. AZD1222 recipients with second doses at about 4 weeks or about 12 weeks were pooled, because spike-specific TCR depth and breadth did not differ between schedules. Samples from vaccinated people were obtained from the UK trials COV001 and COV002, which included a single-blind randomized controlled phase 2/3 trial of AZD1222 (ChAdOx1 nCoV-19) in healthy adults. For TCRbeta chain sequencing, PBMC samples from trial participants were taken at day 0 and at day 28 after the second dose. Per the germline V gene, MNHEY is the CDR1 and SVGEGT is the CDR2. Inclusive of the bounding cysteine and phenylalanine, the CDR3 is 20 residues long. Only the CDR3 portion is preserved as DNA: 60 bases, with reading frame beginning at the first base. The germline V end is reduced by 2 bases and the J end by 1 base; junction bases left unmatched: 13.

The sequence was obtained from an adult who received the AZD1222 COVID-19 vaccine. The specimen was peripheral blood, collected 28 days after the second AZD1222 dose. Recombination joined TRBV6-2 or TRBV6-3 with TRBJ1-4; a stretch of 10 junction bases matches TRBD1. The CDR3 region: CASSYADPGQGSLTNEKLFF. The sequenced DNA is TGTGCCAGCAGTTACGCCGACCCGGGACAGGGGAGTTTAACTAATGAAAAACTGTTTTTT.